These 2 T cell receptor beta chains were sequenced from one sample in a study of shared clonotypes between healthy human individuals. Sequencing was performed with immunoSEQ multiplex PCR; in TCRdb, only in-frame clones are kept and a portion is missing. Here the sample spans approximately 1,000,000 clones, about 80% being singletons. The sequenced sample was memory CD4+ T cells from PBMCs. Subset of the sample: CD45RA-negative fraction. The receptors shown here come from a man between 18 and 29 years old in good health. Some clones in this sample may be carry-over from other donors' samples.

This clone appeared a few times. The chain carries TRBV7-2 and TRBJ2-3, with 11 bases matching TRBD2. V was clipped by 7 bases and J by 6 bases; unmatched bases: 6. Germline V gene sequence: CDR1 SGHTA, CDR2 FQGNSA. This CDR3 is built from 14 residues. CDR3 sequence: CASNVAGGADTQYF. The CDR3 DNA follows: TGTGCCAGCAACGTAGCGGGAGGGGCCGATACGCAGTATTTT.

On this clone itself: This CDR3 is also generated by other DNA sequences in the sample. V and J are TRBV4-2 and TRBJ2-7; a weak D match, TRBD2 (5 bases). V was shortened by 0 bases and J by 5 bases, with 8 bases between the two germline ends. The CDR3 runs 13 residues. The V gene's germline CDR1 is LGHNA and CDR2 YNFKEQ. The CDR3 DNA is TGTGCCAGCAGCCAAGATCCCGGGGACGAGCAGTACTTC. It yields the protein CASSQDPGDEQYF.